This TCR beta chain was recovered during a study of molecular identifiers for immune sequencing clone quantification. CDR3 size: 17 residues. V shed 3 bases, J shed 7 bases, and the junction held 10 bases outside the gene matches. The V gene's germline CDR1 is LGHNA and CDR2 YSLEER. This clonotype is termed medium-sized. TCRdb re-called the PCR reads with MiXCR, one entry per CDR3 protein. The data hold 8,000 to 13,000 distinct CDR3 sequences, with over 15% observed a single time. This clonotype was sampled from a human donor in good health. Some libraries in this study had Jurkat cell RNA spiked in. The chain uses TRBV4-3 and TRBJ2-1, with TRBD2 matching over 12 bases. Material: naive CD8+ T cells from blood, with Jurkat cell RNA spiked in. Subset described: FACS-sorted CD8+CD4-CCR7+CD45RA+ naive T cells. DNA for the CDR3: TGCGCCAGCAGCCAGGATTGGACTAGCGGGATATGGAATGAGCAGTTCTTC. It yields the protein CASSQDWTSGIWNEQFF.